This T cell receptor (beta chain) emerged from a study of PD-L1 blockade in urothelial cancer. Study overall: Typically, measured as a median, blood samples had more than 110,000 T cells.

Profiling relied on immunoSEQ multiplex PCR, and the TCRdb table lists in-frame clones only, not all of them. The repertoire holds about 72,000 clones, with 75% to 90% as singletons. This sample's time point: pretreatment peripheral blood. The CDR3 has 15 amino acids. The germline V gene encodes CDR1 LGHNA and CDR2 YNFKEQ. V gave up 5 bases and J gave up 1 base, with 14 bases separating them. The clonotype was recovered from a man in his sixties with urothelial cancer. The source was PBMCs, collected around atezolizumab (anti-PD-L1) treatment. The V gene is TRBV4-2, the J gene TRBJ2-5; D is ambiguous. Here the CDR3 DNA reads TGTGCCAGCAGCTTTTTCCCCTCCTCCCAAGAGACCCAGTACTTC. This gives the protein CASSFFPSSQETQYF.